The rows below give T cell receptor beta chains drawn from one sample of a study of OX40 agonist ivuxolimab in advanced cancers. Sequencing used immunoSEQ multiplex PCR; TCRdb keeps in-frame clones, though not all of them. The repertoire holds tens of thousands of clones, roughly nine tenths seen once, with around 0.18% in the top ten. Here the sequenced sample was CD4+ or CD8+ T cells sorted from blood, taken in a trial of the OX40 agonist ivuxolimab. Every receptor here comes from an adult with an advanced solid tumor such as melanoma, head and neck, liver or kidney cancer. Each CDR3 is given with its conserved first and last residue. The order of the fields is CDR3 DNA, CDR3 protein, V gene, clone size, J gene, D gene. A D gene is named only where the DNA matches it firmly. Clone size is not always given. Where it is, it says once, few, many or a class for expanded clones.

CDR3nt: TGCGCCAGCAGCCTACTCACAGGGGGCTACGAGCAGTACTTC
CDR3aa: CASSLLTGGYEQYF
v_gene: TRBV5-1
abundance: -
j_gene: TRBJ2-7
d_gene: TRBD1

CDR3nt: TGTGCCAGCAGCGATTACAATGAGCAGTTCTTC
CDR3aa: CASSDYNEQFF
v_gene: TRBV5-4
abundance: once
j_gene: TRBJ2-1
d_gene: -

CDR3nt: TGTGCCAGCAGCTTGGGAGACACCGGGGAGCTGTTTTTT
CDR3aa: CASSLGDTGELFF
v_gene: TRBV7-6
abundance: -
j_gene: TRBJ2-2
d_gene: -

CDR3nt: TGTGCCAGCAGCCCGACTAGCGGGGCCTACAATGAGCAGTTCTTC
CDR3aa: CASSPTSGAYNEQFF
v_gene: TRBV5-4
abundance: -
j_gene: TRBJ2-1
d_gene: TRBD2

CDR3nt: TGTGCCAGCAGTAAGGACAGGCTATCTAACTATGGCTACACCTTC
CDR3aa: CASSKDRLSNYGYTF
v_gene: TRBV6-1
abundance: -
j_gene: TRBJ1-2
d_gene: TRBD1

CDR3nt: TGTGCCAGCAGTTTAACTACAGGGGGCTTTATGAACACTGAAGCTTTCTTT
CDR3aa: CASSLTTGGFMNTEAFF
v_gene: TRBV27
abundance: -
j_gene: TRBJ1-1
d_gene: TRBD1

CDR3nt: TGTGCCAGCAGCCGAGGACAGCCCCAGCATTTT
CDR3aa: CASSRGQPQHF
v_gene: TRBV6-6
abundance: -
j_gene: TRBJ1-5
d_gene: -

CDR3nt: TGTGCCAGTAGTACCCCGTTTTATGGTGAGCAGTTCTTC
CDR3aa: CASSTPFYGEQFF
v_gene: TRBV19
abundance: -
j_gene: TRBJ2-1
d_gene: -

CDR3nt: TGTGCCAGCAGTTACTTAACCGGGGAGCTGTTTTTT
CDR3aa: CASSYLTGELFF
v_gene: TRBV6-5
abundance: -
j_gene: TRBJ2-2
d_gene: -

CDR3nt: TGTGCCAGCAGCTTAGCGCTTCGGTACGAGCAGTACTTC
CDR3aa: CASSLALRYEQYF
v_gene: TRBV7-9
abundance: -
j_gene: TRBJ2-7
d_gene: -

CDR3nt: TGTGCCAGCAGCTTAGGATCTATCACAGGGGGGGGTTCTGAAGCTTTCTTT
CDR3aa: CASSLGSITGGGSEAFF
v_gene: TRBV7-7
abundance: -
j_gene: TRBJ1-1
d_gene: TRBD1

CDR3nt: TGTGCCAGCAGCGTCCTAGCGGGAGGTCACACCGGGGAGCTGTTTTTT
CDR3aa: CASSVLAGGHTGELFF
v_gene: TRBV9
abundance: once
j_gene: TRBJ2-2
d_gene: TRBD2

CDR3nt: TGTGCCAGCAGCCAAGGACAGGTTCACACTGAAGCTTTCTTT
CDR3aa: CASSQGQVHTEAFF
v_gene: TRBV7-9
abundance: -
j_gene: TRBJ1-1
d_gene: TRBD1

CDR3nt: TGTGCCAGTAGTATCCCTCAGGGACAGAATACGCAGTATTTT
CDR3aa: CASSIPQGQNTQYF
v_gene: TRBV19
abundance: -
j_gene: TRBJ2-3
d_gene: TRBD1

CDR3nt: TGTGCCAGCAGCGTGCTGGACACGAACACTGAAGCTTTCTTT
CDR3aa: CASSVLDTNTEAFF
v_gene: TRBV9
abundance: -
j_gene: TRBJ1-1
d_gene: -

CDR3nt: TGCGCCAGCAGCTTGGGGGGACCCTCCACCGGGGAGCTGTTTTTT
CDR3aa: CASSLGGPSTGELFF
v_gene: TRBV5-1
abundance: -
j_gene: TRBJ2-2
d_gene: -

CDR3nt: TGTGCCAGCACCTGCTGGGACAGGGCGAGTGAGCAGTACTTC
CDR3aa: CASTCWDRASEQYF
v_gene: TRBV11-3
abundance: -
j_gene: TRBJ2-7
d_gene: TRBD1

CDR3nt: TGTGCCAGCAGCTTAACCGGGACTAGCGGATACAATGAGCAGTTCTTC
CDR3aa: CASSLTGTSGYNEQFF
v_gene: TRBV7-8
abundance: -
j_gene: TRBJ2-1
d_gene: TRBD2

CDR3nt: TGTGCCAGCAGTTACGGGACAGTCCAAGAGACCCAGTACTTC
CDR3aa: CASSYGTVQETQYF
v_gene: TRBV2
abundance: -
j_gene: TRBJ2-5
d_gene: TRBD1

CDR3nt: TGTGCCAGCAGTCCTCTACCGACAGGGGGCATAGCCAAAAACATTCAGTACTTC
CDR3aa: CASSPLPTGGIAKNIQYF
v_gene: TRBV27
abundance: -
j_gene: TRBJ2-4
d_gene: TRBD1

CDR3nt: TGTGCCAGCAGCAAAGTGAAAGGGAGTCGGACTGAAGCTTTCTTT
CDR3aa: CASSKVKGSRTEAFF
v_gene: TRBV21-1
abundance: -
j_gene: TRBJ1-1
d_gene: -

CDR3nt: TGTGCCAGCAGTGGACTCGCGGGACAGGGGTCCGGGGAGCTGTTTTTT
CDR3aa: CASSGLAGQGSGELFF
v_gene: TRBV25-1
abundance: once
j_gene: TRBJ2-2
d_gene: TRBD1

CDR3nt: TGTGCCATCAGTGATCCGGCGGGGAGATACACAGATACGCAGTATTTT
CDR3aa: CAISDPAGRYTDTQYF
v_gene: TRBV10-3
abundance: -
j_gene: TRBJ2-3
d_gene: -

CDR3nt: TGTGCCAGCGGACCCGGGACCCACGAAAATGAGCAGTTCTTC
CDR3aa: CASGPGTHENEQFF
v_gene: TRBV2
abundance: -
j_gene: TRBJ2-1
d_gene: -

CDR3nt: TGTGCCAGCAGTTTAACCGGGACTAGCTCCTACAATGAGCAGTTCTTC
CDR3aa: CASSLTGTSSYNEQFF
v_gene: TRBV7-3
abundance: once
j_gene: TRBJ2-1
d_gene: TRBD2

CDR3nt: TGTGCCAGCAGAGGGACAGGGAGCTCCTACGAGCAGTACTTC
CDR3aa: CASRGTGSSYEQYF
v_gene: TRBV6-5
abundance: once
j_gene: TRBJ2-7
d_gene: TRBD1

CDR3nt: TGCGCCAGCAGCTTGGGGGGATCATCCTACGAGCAGTACTTC
CDR3aa: CASSLGGSSYEQYF
v_gene: TRBV5-1
abundance: -
j_gene: TRBJ2-7
d_gene: -

CDR3nt: TGTGCCAGCAGCGTAGGAAGCGGGATCTACGAGCAGTACTTC
CDR3aa: CASSVGSGIYEQYF
v_gene: TRBV9
abundance: -
j_gene: TRBJ2-7
d_gene: TRBD2

CDR3nt: TGTGCCAGCAGCTTAGGGACGAGCACTGAAGCTTTCTTT
CDR3aa: CASSLGTSTEAFF
v_gene: TRBV7-2
abundance: -
j_gene: TRBJ1-1
d_gene: -

CDR3nt: TGTGCCAGCAGTCCAGTGGACAGTTACAATGAGCAGTTCTTC
CDR3aa: CASSPVDSYNEQFF
v_gene: TRBV11-3
abundance: once
j_gene: TRBJ2-1
d_gene: -

CDR3nt: TGTGCCAGCAAAGCGGGGAGCTCCTACAATGAGCAGTTCTTC
CDR3aa: CASKAGSSYNEQFF
v_gene: TRBV2
abundance: -
j_gene: TRBJ2-1
d_gene: TRBD2

CDR3nt: TGTGCCAGCAGCCTATGGGACAACTCCTACGAGCAGTACTTC
CDR3aa: CASSLWDNSYEQYF
v_gene: TRBV7-9
abundance: -
j_gene: TRBJ2-7
d_gene: -

CDR3nt: TGTGCCAGCAGGACCGGGGAGAACACTGAAGCTTTCTTT
CDR3aa: CASRTGENTEAFF
v_gene: TRBV2
abundance: -
j_gene: TRBJ1-1
d_gene: -

CDR3nt: TGCAGCGTTGAAAGGCGCCCAACCGGGACAGGGGATGGAACCGGGGAGCTGTTTTTT
CDR3aa: CSVERRPTGTGDGTGELFF
v_gene: TRBV29-1
abundance: -
j_gene: TRBJ2-2
d_gene: TRBD1

CDR3nt: TGTGCCAGCATCGGACAGCCACTAAGCGCCCAGCATTTT
CDR3aa: CASIGQPLSAQHF
v_gene: TRBV28
abundance: -
j_gene: TRBJ1-5
d_gene: -